This T cell receptor beta chain stems from a study of shared clonotypes between healthy human individuals. In the study overall: Participating donors consisted of two women and a few men aged 18 to 49.

This CDR3 region has 15 residues. CDR1 and CDR2 from the germline V gene are MNHEY and SMNVEV (reference sequence). V lost 0 bases and J lost 6; bases outside the gene matches: 8. TCRdb's table, derived via immunoSEQ multiplex PCR, lists solely in-frame clones and lacks some. The sample has around 480,000 clones; almost 80% are singletons. The receptor comes from a middle-aged woman in good health. Some clones in this sample may be carry-over from other donors' samples. The material sequenced was PBMCs. V is TRBV27 and J is TRBJ2-7; TRBD2 aligns across 7 bases. CDR3 region: CASSLSGPSGAEQYF. The CDR3 DNA is TGTGCCAGCAGTTTATCGGGTCCTAGCGGCGCCGAGCAGTACTTC.